This TCR beta chain stems from a study of shared clonotypes between healthy human individuals. Study overall: CD4 naive cells filled three plates per donor, CD4 memory three, CD8 naive two and CD8 memory one.

V lost 4 bases, J lost 6 bases, and 12 bases lay in between. This CDR3 is built from 14 residues. Germline-derived CDR1 and CDR2 are MNHNS and SASEGT. For this clone: Its target is not known.

CD8 cells regarded as naive lacked CD45RO, were positively chosen for CCR7, and omitted terminally differentiated effector memory CD45RA+ cells. Broader study findings: It was the non-shared clonotypes that had lower generation probabilities than clonotypes shared by all four donors.

Repertoires were generated with immunoSEQ multiplex PCR, while TCRdb's copy carries only in-frame clones and drops some. The sample shows about 680,000 clones, under 95% of them seen only once. The source is a man aged 25 to 40 in good health. The specimen was naive CD8+ T cells sorted from blood. The chain joins TRBV6-1 to TRBJ1-4; TRBD1 is a possible D gene (6 bases). The CDR3 loop reads CASSGDTADEKLFF. CDR3 DNA sequence: TGTGCCAGCAGTGGGGACACCGCGGATGAAAAACTGTTTTTT.